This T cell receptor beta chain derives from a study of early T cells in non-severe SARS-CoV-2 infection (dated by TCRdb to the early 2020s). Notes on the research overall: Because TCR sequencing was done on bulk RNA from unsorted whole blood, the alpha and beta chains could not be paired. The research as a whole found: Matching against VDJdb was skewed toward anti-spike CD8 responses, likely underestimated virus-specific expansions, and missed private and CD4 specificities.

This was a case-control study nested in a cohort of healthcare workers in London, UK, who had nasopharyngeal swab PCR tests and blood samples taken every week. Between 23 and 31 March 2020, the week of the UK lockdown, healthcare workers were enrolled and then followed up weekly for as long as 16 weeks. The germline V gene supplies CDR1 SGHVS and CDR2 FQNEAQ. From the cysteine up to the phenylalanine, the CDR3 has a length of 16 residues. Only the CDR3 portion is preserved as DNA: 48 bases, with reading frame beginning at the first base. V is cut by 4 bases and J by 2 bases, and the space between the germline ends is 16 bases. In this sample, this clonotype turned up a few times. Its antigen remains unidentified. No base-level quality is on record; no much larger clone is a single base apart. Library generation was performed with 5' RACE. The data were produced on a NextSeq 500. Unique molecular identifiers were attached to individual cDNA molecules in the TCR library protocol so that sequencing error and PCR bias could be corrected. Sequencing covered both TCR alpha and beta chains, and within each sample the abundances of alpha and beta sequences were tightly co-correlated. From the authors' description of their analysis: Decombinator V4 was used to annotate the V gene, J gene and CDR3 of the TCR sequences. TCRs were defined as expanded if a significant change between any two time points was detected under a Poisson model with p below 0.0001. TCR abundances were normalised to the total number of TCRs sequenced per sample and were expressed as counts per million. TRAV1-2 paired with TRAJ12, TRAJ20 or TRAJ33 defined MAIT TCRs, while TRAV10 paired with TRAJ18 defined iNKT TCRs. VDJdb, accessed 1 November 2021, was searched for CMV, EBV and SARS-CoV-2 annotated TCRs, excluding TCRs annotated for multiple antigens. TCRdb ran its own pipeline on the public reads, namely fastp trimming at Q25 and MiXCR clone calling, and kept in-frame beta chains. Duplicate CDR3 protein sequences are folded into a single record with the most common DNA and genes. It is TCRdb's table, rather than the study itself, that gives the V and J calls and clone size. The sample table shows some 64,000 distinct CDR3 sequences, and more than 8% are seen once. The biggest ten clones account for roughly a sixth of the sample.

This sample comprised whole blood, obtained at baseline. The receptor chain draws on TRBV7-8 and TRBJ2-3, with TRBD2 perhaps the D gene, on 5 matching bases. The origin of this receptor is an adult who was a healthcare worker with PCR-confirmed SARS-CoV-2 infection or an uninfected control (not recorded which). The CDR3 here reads CASSSQRSNPTDTQYF. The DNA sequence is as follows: TGTGCCAGCAGCTCCCAGCGGAGCAATCCCACAGATACGCAGTATTTT.